This T cell receptor (beta chain) was documented in a study of blood T cell repertoires in COVID-19 (dated by TCRdb to about 2020). About the full investigation: The collaborator samples originated in the United States, Italy and Spain and spanned the acute and convalescent phases of COVID-19. The material from the prospective study consisted of cDNA or gDNA derived from T cells, B-cell-depleted T cells, or PBMCs. The dataset comprised deeply sampled blood TCRbeta repertoires from subjects exposed to, actively infected with, or recovered from COVID-19. The repertoires were released in a freely available public database intended as a resource for research on the immune response to SARS-CoV-2. Samples were obtained from the ongoing ImmuneRACE study (first 160 participants) and from about 1,300 subjects provided by 6 global collaborators. The sample metadata nearly always contained a de-identified subject ID, COVID-19 status, age in years and sex. HLA class I and class II types, where available, came from metadata supplied by the sample provider rather than from assay-based typing.

In the prospective study, participants were about 18 to 100 years old, resided in about two dozen geographic areas of the United States, and were enrolled through a virtual design. In the prospective study, participants were assigned to cohorts based on the clinical history participants reported in a screening survey and a study questionnaire. Mobile phlebotomists in the prospective study collected whole blood, serum and a nasopharyngeal or oropharyngeal swab from every participant. Participants in the prospective study had the option to provide additional blood draws and questionnaires over an approximately 2-month period. Before DNA extraction, prospective study blood samples were shipped either frozen or at room temperature. Broader findings and caveats from the paper: The amount of clinical and demographic metadata varied by source and participant and was provided uncurated.

The immunoSEQ Assay, a bias-controlled multiplex PCR, was used to amplify TCRbeta CDR3 regions from genomic DNA. Turning to the authors' computational methods: Within the assay, amplification of reference gene primers was used to estimate how many nucleated cells each sample contained. Sequence reads were collapsed and filtered to measure the absolute abundance of every unique TCRbeta CDR3 rearrangement. For each sample, productive Simpson clonality was calculated by taking the square root of Simpson's diversity index across productive rearrangements. TCRdb limited this immuneACCESS table to in-frame rearrangements with V and J called. A share of clones is missing; checked studies link under half to unresolved V genes, and the rest is unexplained. The V and J calls and clone size are taken from that table; D and trimming were inferred from the DNA. The sample table records 300,000 to 400,000 clones; over 75% of these occur just once. The ten largest make up around 0.97% of the sample.

CDR1 is given as MNHNY and CDR2 as SVGAGI, both from the germline V gene (reference sequence). Trimming costs V 4 bases and J 3 bases, and their ends lie 9 bases apart. Taken from cysteine to phenylalanine, the CDR3 has 14 residues. Only the CDR3 DNA stays, 42 bases, in frame from base 1. As regards this clone: Its recognized antigen is unknown. Base qualities are not at hand, and no much larger clone is one base apart.

Sequenced sample: PBMCs or T cells enriched from blood (not recorded which). The clonotype comes from a woman aged 25 to 39 with acute COVID-19. In this chain, TRBV6-6 is recombined with TRBJ1-4; there is no confident call for the D gene. The CDR3 is CASSSYGSNEKLFF. DNA sequence: TGTGCCAGCAGTTCCTACGGGTCTAATGAAAAACTGTTTTTT.